This T cell receptor beta chain was sequenced during a study of identical twins (dated by TCRdb to the mid-2010s). Notes on the research overall: To test whether fetal clonotypes persist, this study deep-sequenced TCR alpha and beta repertoires from monozygotic twins, from unrelated adults of various ages, and from cord blood. To rule out contamination, replicate twin experiments were performed at different times with different library preparation protocols.

The investigation overall reported the following: Invariant T cells such as MAIT and iNKT could partly confound zero-insertion analyses, though diverse VJ usage argued against this for most clonotypes. Out-of-frame TCR alpha sequences shared between twins showed an excess of low generation-probability sequences compared with coincidental sharing between unrelated individuals. Because the same donors could not be followed over many years, conclusions were based on cross-sectional statistical analysis. The excess sharing between twins in beta out-of-frame sequences was weaker because fewer shared sequences reduced the signal-to-noise ratio. Abundant cord blood beta clonotypes carried fewer insertions; young adult naive repertoires showed a weaker similar trend, while memory repertoires showed none. Out-of-frame TCR alpha sharing in monozygotic twins was systematically underestimated by recombination models, whereas sharing between unrelated individuals was in agreement with the recombination models.

This clonotype was observed a handful of times. There is no known antigen for this receptor. The sample holds no much larger clone one base away, and base qualities are not on file. From cysteine to phenylalanine, the CDR3 is 16 amino acids long. The retained sequence is limited to the CDR3, 48 bases, with the frame set at the first base. V and J are truncated by 6 bases and 2 bases respectively, leaving an intervening sequence of 17 bases. Every donor in the study was a healthy Caucasian. Three pairs of female monozygotic twins, all aged 18 to 29 years, made up the twin cohort. Peripheral blood mononuclear cells were the source from which RNA for the TCR libraries was isolated. The library came from 5' RACE. Sequenced using an Illumina HiSeq 2000. A universal primer binding site was added through template switching, and the final cDNA carried a unique molecular identifier so that TCR cDNA molecules could be counted accurately. First-strand cDNA for TCR alpha and beta chains was synthesized from specific primers in the conserved constant-segment region. To control for contamination, every cDNA library was double barcoded, receiving both a SMART-Mk sample barcode and Illumina barcodes. Two successive PCR steps introduced TruSeq adapter sequences along with Illumina sample barcodes. Sequencing of the TCR alpha and beta cDNA libraries was done on the Illumina HiSeq platform using custom primers. The authors processed their data as follows. MiGEC was used to process raw reads and extract unique molecular identifiers, and MiXCR was used to find CDR3 positions. Recombination models were inferred per individual with the repgenHMM and IGoR tools using an EM algorithm. The analysis of shared clonotypes was done with the tcR package in R, with sharing normalized by the product of cloneset sizes. Out-of-frame nonproductive sequences were analyzed to study raw recombination free of thymic and clonal selection effects. TCRdb itself trimmed the public reads at Q25 with fastp, ran MiXCR and retained productive beta chains. Identical CDR3 protein sequences are pooled into one entry, listed with their most common genes and DNA. These V and J calls derive from TCRdb rather than the authors' analysis. The sample profile shows about 720,000 distinct CDR3 sequences; 15% to 20% of them were found once. The biggest ten clones account for around 13% of the sample.

These sequences were also reported in another study, on T cells expressing NK-cell markers. That second publication adds: In sorted CD3+CD56+NKG2C+, CD3+CD56+NKG2C- and CD3+CD56-NKG2C+ T-cell subsets from roughly 8 donors, TCR beta-chain repertoires were profiled. Of the eight sequenced donors, seven were found to be HCMV-seropositive and one was found to be HCMV-seronegative. In several experiments an anti-gammadeltaTCR antibody was added to restrict sorting to alphabetaTCR-expressing T cells. For six donors, the dominant CD3+CD56+NKG2C+ clonotypes were among the top 10 CD8+ clonotypes and accounted for roughly 1.0-7.5% of CD8+ T cells. Those dominant clonotypes were again the most abundant among CD3+CD56-NKG2C+ cells in a few donors, at roughly 25-60.1%. Whether the expanded NKG2C-expressing T cell clones were specific for HCMV antigens was left unclear. All eight donors whose samples were sequenced were randomly selected healthy volunteers, three of them men and five women. A commercial ELISA kit detecting HCMV-specific IgG in serum was used to determine HCMV serostatus. For about six donors, bulk peripheral blood T-cell repertoires were additionally sequenced from unsorted PBMC. Reads were demultiplexed and grouped by UMI with MIGEC, and clonotypes were assembled and quantified with MiTCR. Only TCR cDNA sequences supported by at least two reads were kept to exclude erroneous sequences. The tcR package was used for downstream repertoire analysis, and clonotypes were matched across fractions by CDR3 nucleotide sequence plus V segment. Antigen specificity was annotated against VDJdb with VDJmatch, allowing one amino acid substitution in CDR3.

Sequencing input: PBMCs. This chain joins TRBV12-3 or TRBV12-4 to TRBJ2-1, with the identity of the D gene unclear. The receptor was isolated from a woman aged 18-29 years in good health. The sequenced DNA: TGTGCCAGCAGGGTGACACCCCTAGGTCCCTACAATGAGCAGTTCTTC. Its translation is CASRVTPLGPYNEQFF.